These 14 T cell receptor beta chains were all obtained from the same sample, sequenced in a study of spatial heterogeneity in lung cancer. Broader study findings: Counts that tracked tumor mutation counts were those of expanded intratumoral alpha and beta TCRs.

Regarding time point: sample taken at primary tumor resection. These TCRs' antigens remain unknown. TCRdb recomputed calls from the 5' RACE reads with MiXCR, one row per CDR3 protein. Among about 13,000 distinct CDR3 sequences listed, about 4.6% were seen once. The sequenced sample was lung tumor tissue, obtained at surgery. These TCRs come from a male donor with early-stage non-small cell lung cancer.

Concerning this clonotype: The library was designed around alpha chains, so this beta chain is a stray read whose abundance carries little weight. This chain connects TRBV27 to TRBJ2-1, with 8 positions matching TRBD1. Germline V gene lookup returns CDR1 MNHEY and CDR2 SMNVEV (reference sequence). The trim removed 6 bases at V and 8 bases at J, leaving 9 bases unmatched. This CDR3 has 14 residues. The CDR3 loop reads CASRNRGSYDEQFF. Written as DNA, the CDR3 is TGTGCCAGCAGGAACAGGGGGTCATATGATGAGCAGTTCTTC.

In its sample, this clonotype was seen many times. Found in a library prepared for alpha chains, this beta chain is an off-target read, and its abundance has little meaning. The chain combines TRBV6-1 with TRBJ2-2, with a tentative D call TRBD1 (6 bases). The CDR3 runs 16 residues. In germline, CDR1 is MNHNS, CDR2 SASEGT. V was trimmed by 4 bases and J by 1 base, leaving 13 bases between them. Here the CDR3 DNA reads TGTGCCAGCAGTGTTTCTAGACAGGAGAACACCGGGGAGCTGTTTTTT. As protein: CASSVSRQENTGELFF.

This clonotype was counted ten times or more. The size of this beta chain means little, since it is a stray read in a library made for alpha chains. The chain couples TRBV24-1 to TRBJ1-5; D unclear. V dropped 5 bases and J dropped 0 bases, with 10 bases sitting between them. The CDR3 consists of 15 residues. Germline values: CDR1 KGHDR, CDR2 SFDVKD. Here the CDR3 reads CATSGSDLSNQPQHF. The CDR3 DNA reads as TGTGCCACCAGTGGTTCGGACCTTAGCAATCAGCCCCAGCATTTT.

This clonotype is deemed medium-sized. Within a library made for alpha chains, this beta chain is off target, and its count is uninformative. The chain joins TRBV20-1 to TRBJ2-7, with a weak D call TRBD1 (5 bases). The CDR3 consists of 14 residues. The ends were cut back, 5 bases at V and 3 bases at J, with 17 bases in the middle. Germline loops: CDR1 DFQATT, CDR2 SNEGSKA (reference sequence). DNA of the CDR3: TGCAGTGCTTTCGCCAGACCAGGGATCTACGAGCAGTACTTC. Its protein product is CSAFARPGIYEQYF.

This clonotype was recorded many times. A library prepared for alpha chains yielded this beta chain as an off-target read; its size is of little meaning. The J gene is TRBJ1-2, the V gene TRBV29-1; D remains unclear. Germline V lookup: CDR1 SQVTM, CDR2 ANQGSEA. V dropped 4 bases and J dropped 5 bases, with 8 bases sitting between them. The CDR3 spans 11 residues. The CDR3 reads CSVVWDYGYTF. The CDR3 bases are TGCAGCGTTGTGTGGGATTATGGCTACACCTTC.

The table lists this clonotype with a few counts. This beta chain is off target for a library built for alpha chains, so its abundance means little. V usage is TRBV11-2 and J usage is TRBJ2-3; the D gene could be TRBD1 or TRBD2 (5 bases each). Between the trimmed V and J ends, which lost 5 bases and 0 bases, there was a span of 15 bases. CDR1 is SGHAT and CDR2 is FQNNGV in the germline V gene. The CDR3 covers 16 residues. The CDR3 nucleotides are TGTGCCAGCAGCACCGGGACGGATCCGAGCACAGATACGCAGTATTTT. It specifies CASSTGTDPSTDTQYF.

Remarks on this clonotype: Little can be read into the size of this beta chain, an off-target read in a library designed for alpha chains. This chain connects TRBV20-1 to TRBJ2-5; D gene ambiguous. V gave up 5 bases and J gave up 1 base, with 11 bases separating them. Germline CDR1 and CDR2: DFQATT and SNEGSKA (reference sequence). CDR3 length: 13 residues. The CDR3: CSAEGYFQETQYF. CDR3 nucleotide sequence: TGCAGTGCTGAAGGGTACTTCCAAGAGACCCAGTACTTC.

In the case of this clonotype: As an off-target read in a library built for alpha chains, this beta chain has a frequency of little significance. This sequence joins TRBV29-1 and TRBJ2-5, with 7 positions matching TRBD2. V lost 3 bases and J lost 4; bases outside the gene matches: 8. Germline V lookup: CDR1 SQVTM, CDR2 ANQGSEA. The CDR3 runs to 14 residues. The CDR3 DNA sequence: TGCAGCGTTGACATCGGGGGGAAAGGAGAGACCCAGTACTTC. Translated, it gives CSVDIGGKGETQYF.

For this clonotype: Possible read error: a much larger clone is one base away. Because the library targeted alpha chains, this beta chain is an off-target read whose size means little. The chain links TRBV5-6 to TRBJ2-3; 8 nucleotides align to TRBD1. Germline CDR1 and CDR2: SGHDT and YYEEEE. The CDR3 contains 14 residues. The J segment lost 1 base and the V segment lost 2 bases, leaving 0 bases of the junction unmatched. CDR3 sequence: CASSLQGGTDTQYF. The CDR3 nucleotides read TGTGCCAGCAGCTTACAGGGGGGCACAGATACGCAGTATTTT.

With regard to this clonotype: This beta chain is a stray read from a library made for alpha chains; its abundance is not meaningful. The DNA of the CDR3 is TGTGCCACTTTCAGACGGCAAAATCAGCCCCAGCATTTT. Protein sequence: CATFRRQNQPQHF. V is TRBV6-5 and J is TRBJ1-5; D call uncertain. The CDR3 has 13 amino acids. V was clipped by 10 bases and J by 4 bases, with 14 bases between them. Germline V CDR1 and CDR2: MNHEY, SVGAGI.

Comment on this clonotype: Being off target in a library aimed at alpha chains, this beta chain has a size of little meaning. This chain uses TRBV10-3 with TRBJ2-7; D unclear. Trimming cost V 10 bases and J 0 bases, with 13 bases left between them. This CDR3 contains 13 residues. Per the germline V gene, CDR1 is ENHRY and CDR2 is SYGVKD. The CDR3 is CATRTGFSYEQYF. The CDR3 DNA is TGTGCCACCCGAACGGGTTTCTCCTACGAGCAGTACTTC.

There are a few counts of this clonotype. This beta chain came through as a stray read in a library set up for alpha chains, and its size says little. This chain links TRBV19 with TRBJ1-2; TRBD1 aligns across 9 bases. With 4 bases clipped from V and 10 bases from J, the junction kept 10 bases outside the gene matches. Germline V lookup: CDR1 LNHDA, CDR2 SQIVND (reference sequence). The length of the CDR3 is 14 residues. CDR3 residues: CASSTTGTGTDYTF. The CDR3 DNA follows: TGTGCCAGTAGTACCACCGGGACAGGGACCGACTACACCTTC.

This clonotype is classed as large. This beta chain lies outside the target of a library built for alpha chains; its clone size means little. This sequence joins TRBV4-1 and TRBJ2-3, with a tentative D call TRBD1 (6 bases). The germline gives CDR1 MGHRA, CDR2 YSYEKL. Trimming removed 0 bases from V and 6 bases from J, with 10 bases in between. CDR3 length equals 14 residues. CDR3 sequence (DNA): TGCGCCAGCAGCCAAGAAAGGGGGATGGATACGCAGTATTTT. This sequence encodes CASSQERGMDTQYF.

This clonotype was picked up a small number of times. The library was built for alpha chains, so this beta chain is an off-target read and its size means little. The rearrangement uses TRBV29-1 and TRBJ1-2; maybe TRBD1 (6 bases). The germline V and J ends were trimmed by 7 bases and 4 bases, with 13 bases remaining between them. The length of the CDR3 is 12 residues. CDR1 and CDR2 from the germline V gene are SQVTM and ANQGSEA. The CDR3 nucleotides are TGCAGCGGAGGGGGACAAGGCTATGGCTACACCTTC. Its protein product is CSGGGQGYGYTF.